Only a few counts were recorded for the clone carrying this T cell receptor beta chain. The antigen remains unidentified. CDR3 length: 12 residues. CDR1 is SGHTA, CDR2 FQGNSA, per germline. The record originates from a study of cytomegalovirus exposure and HLA in healthy donors. General observations from the study: It was confirmed in vitro that a few of the CMV-associated chains were specific for CMV antigens. Researchers reported in a later analysis that a missense DCLRE1C variant was tied to TCR beta V- and J-gene trimming. Rare sequences made up most TCRs, while some public TCRs were found in many donors.

PCR involved 60 Vbeta and 13 Jbeta primers. TCRdb keeps only in-frame clones here, not all; method: immunoSEQ multiplex PCR. The sample lists over 110,000 clones; 70% to 85% were seen once. Sequenced input: PBMCs. V and J are TRBV7-2 and TRBJ2-5; D is uncertain. The end of the DNA aligns better with TRBJ2-7, so the J call may be wrong. This clonotype was sampled from a male donor in good health and CMV-seronegative. CDR3 sequence: CASSLLVNEQYF. The DNA of the CDR3 is TGTGCCAGCAGCTTACTAGTAAACGAGCAGTACTTC.